This T cell receptor (beta chain) derives from a study of blood T cells in healthy people across ages. Combining a sample-barcoded 5' primer with a J-beta primer mix, a second PCR ran for about 6 to 12 cycles. The template-switch adaptor was a 5' adaptor with 12 random nucleotides. It tagged each cDNA molecule. MiXCR, applied by TCRdb to the 5' RACE reads, yields one record per CDR3 protein. This sample has 1.5 million to 2 million distinct CDR3 sequences, with 30% to 40% found just once. CDR1 and CDR2 (germline): ENHRY, SYGVKD. V was pared by 2 bases and J by 0 bases, with 8 bases between. This CDR3 has 15 residues. The sample holds a few counts of this clonotype.

The gene calls are TRBV10-3 and TRBJ2-1; D ambiguous. The source material was blood. This TCR was recovered from a woman aged 25 to 39 in good health. CDR3 in DNA: TGTGCCATCAGTGAGGGCCAGACCTCCTACAATGAGCAGTTCTTC. It encodes CAISEGQTSYNEQFF.